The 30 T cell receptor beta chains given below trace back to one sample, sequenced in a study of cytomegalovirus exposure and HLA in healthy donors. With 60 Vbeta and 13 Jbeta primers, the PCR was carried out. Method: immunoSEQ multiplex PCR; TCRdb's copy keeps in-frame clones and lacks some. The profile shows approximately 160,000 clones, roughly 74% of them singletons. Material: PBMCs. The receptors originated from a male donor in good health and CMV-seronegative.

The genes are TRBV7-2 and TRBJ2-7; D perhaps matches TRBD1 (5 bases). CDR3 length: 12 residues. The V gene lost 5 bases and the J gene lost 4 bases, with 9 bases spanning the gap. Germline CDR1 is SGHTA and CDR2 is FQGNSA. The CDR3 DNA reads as TGTGCCAGCAGCGCCCACAGGTACGAGCAGTACTTC. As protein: CASSAHRYEQYF.

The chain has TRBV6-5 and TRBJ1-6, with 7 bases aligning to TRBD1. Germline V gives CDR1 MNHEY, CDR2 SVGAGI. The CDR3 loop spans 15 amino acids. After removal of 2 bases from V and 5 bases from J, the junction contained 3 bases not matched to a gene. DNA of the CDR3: TGTGCCAGCAGTTACGGGGGGACAGATAATTCACCCCTCCACTTT. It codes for CASSYGGTDNSPLHF.

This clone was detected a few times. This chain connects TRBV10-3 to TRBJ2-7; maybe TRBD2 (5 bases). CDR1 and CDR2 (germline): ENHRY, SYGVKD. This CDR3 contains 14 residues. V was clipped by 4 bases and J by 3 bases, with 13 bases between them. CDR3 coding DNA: TGTGCCATCAGTGTCGGGGTGGTGGGCTACGAGCAGTACTTC. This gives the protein CAISVGVVGYEQYF.

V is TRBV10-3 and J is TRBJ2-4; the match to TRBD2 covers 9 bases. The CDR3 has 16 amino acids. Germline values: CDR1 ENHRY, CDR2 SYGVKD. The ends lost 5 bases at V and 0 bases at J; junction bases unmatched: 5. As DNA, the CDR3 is TGTGCCATCAGTCCCTGGACTAGCGTAGCCAAAAACATTCAGTACTTC. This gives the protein CAISPWTSVAKNIQYF.

CDR3 sequence: CASSSRLGGGLYQETQYF. DNA of the CDR3: TGTGCCAGCAGTTCCCGTTTGGGGGGAGGGTTGTACCAAGAGACCCAGTACTTC. The V and J genes are TRBV28 and TRBJ2-5; 7 nucleotides align to TRBD2. CDR3 size: 18 residues. CDR1 and CDR2 (germline): MDHEN, SYDVKM. With V trimmed by 4 bases and J by 0 bases, 14 bases remained unmatched.

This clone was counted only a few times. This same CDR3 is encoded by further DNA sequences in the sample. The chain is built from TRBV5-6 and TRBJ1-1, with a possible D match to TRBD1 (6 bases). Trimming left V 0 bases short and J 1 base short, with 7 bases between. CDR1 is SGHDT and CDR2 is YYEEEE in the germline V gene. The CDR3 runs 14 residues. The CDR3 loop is CASSLGGRNTEAFF. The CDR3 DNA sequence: TGTGCCAGCAGCTTGGGGGGGCGGAACACTGAAGCTTTCTTT.

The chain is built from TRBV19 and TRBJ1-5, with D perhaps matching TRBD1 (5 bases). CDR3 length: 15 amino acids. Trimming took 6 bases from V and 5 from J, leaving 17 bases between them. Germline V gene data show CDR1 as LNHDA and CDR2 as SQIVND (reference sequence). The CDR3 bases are TGTGCCAGTAGGGTCAGTGGGGCTGGGCATCAGCCCCAGCATTTT. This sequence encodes CASRVSGAGHQPQHF.

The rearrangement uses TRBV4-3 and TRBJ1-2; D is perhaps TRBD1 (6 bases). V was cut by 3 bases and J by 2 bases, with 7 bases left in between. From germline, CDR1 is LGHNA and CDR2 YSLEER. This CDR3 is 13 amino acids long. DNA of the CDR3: TGCGCCAGCAGCCAGCAGGGGAACTATGGCTACACCTTC. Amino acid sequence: CASSQQGNYGYTF.

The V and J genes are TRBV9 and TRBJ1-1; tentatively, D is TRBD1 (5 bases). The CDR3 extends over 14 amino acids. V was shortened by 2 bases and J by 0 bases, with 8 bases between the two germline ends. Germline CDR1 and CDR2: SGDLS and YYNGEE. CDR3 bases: TGTGCCAGCAGCGTTCAGGGCGTGAACACTGAAGCTTTCTTT. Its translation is CASSVQGVNTEAFF.

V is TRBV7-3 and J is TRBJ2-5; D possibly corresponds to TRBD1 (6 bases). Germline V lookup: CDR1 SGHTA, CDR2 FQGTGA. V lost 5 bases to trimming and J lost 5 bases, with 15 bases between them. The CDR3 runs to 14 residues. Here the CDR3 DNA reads TGTGCCAGCAGCATTACAGGGTCTCGGGAGACCCAGTACTTC. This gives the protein CASSITGSRETQYF.

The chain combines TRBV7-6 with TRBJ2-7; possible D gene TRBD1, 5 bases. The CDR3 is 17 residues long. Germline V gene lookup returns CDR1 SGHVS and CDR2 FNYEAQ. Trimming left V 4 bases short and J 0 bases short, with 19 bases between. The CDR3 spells CASSSKLDSPSSYEQYF. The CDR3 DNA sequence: TGTGCCAGCAGCTCCAAACTCGACAGCCCAAGCTCCTACGAGCAGTACTTC.

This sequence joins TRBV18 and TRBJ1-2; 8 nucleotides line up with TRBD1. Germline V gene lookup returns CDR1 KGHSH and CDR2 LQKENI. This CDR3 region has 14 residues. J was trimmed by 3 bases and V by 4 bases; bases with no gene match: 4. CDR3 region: CASSLQGADYGYTF. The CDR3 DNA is TGTGCCAGCTCACTCCAGGGGGCGGACTATGGCTACACCTTC.

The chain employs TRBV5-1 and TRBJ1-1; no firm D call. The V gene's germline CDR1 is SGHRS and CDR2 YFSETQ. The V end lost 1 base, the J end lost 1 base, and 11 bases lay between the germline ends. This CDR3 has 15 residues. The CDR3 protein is CASSLIGRGNTEAFF. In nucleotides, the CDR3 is TGCGCCAGCAGCTTGATCGGCCGGGGGAACACTGAAGCTTTCTTT.

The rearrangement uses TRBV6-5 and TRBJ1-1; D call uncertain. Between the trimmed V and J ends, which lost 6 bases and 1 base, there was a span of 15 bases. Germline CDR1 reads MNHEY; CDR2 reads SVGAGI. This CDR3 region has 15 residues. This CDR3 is CASREPRVGNTEAFF. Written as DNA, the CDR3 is TGTGCCAGCAGGGAGCCCCGGGTCGGGAACACTGAAGCTTTCTTT.

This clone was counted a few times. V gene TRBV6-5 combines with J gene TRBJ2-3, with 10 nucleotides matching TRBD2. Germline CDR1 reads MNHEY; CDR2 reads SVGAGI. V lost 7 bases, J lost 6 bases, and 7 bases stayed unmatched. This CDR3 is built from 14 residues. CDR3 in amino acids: CASKKGLATDTQYF. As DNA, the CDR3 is TGTGCCAGCAAGAAGGGACTAGCGACTGATACGCAGTATTTT.

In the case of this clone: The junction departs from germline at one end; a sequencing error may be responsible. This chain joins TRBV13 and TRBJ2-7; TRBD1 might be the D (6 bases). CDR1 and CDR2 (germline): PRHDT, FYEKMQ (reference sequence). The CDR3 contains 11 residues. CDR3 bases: TGTGCCAGCAGCTTAGGCCCAGGGGTCGTCTTC. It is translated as CASSLGPGVVF.

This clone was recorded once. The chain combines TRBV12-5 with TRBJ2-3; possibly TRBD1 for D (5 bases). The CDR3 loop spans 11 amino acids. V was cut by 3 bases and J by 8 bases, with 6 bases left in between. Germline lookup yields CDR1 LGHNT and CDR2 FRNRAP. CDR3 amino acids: CASGLRGTQYF. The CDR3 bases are TGTGCTAGTGGTTTAAGGGGTACGCAGTATTTT.

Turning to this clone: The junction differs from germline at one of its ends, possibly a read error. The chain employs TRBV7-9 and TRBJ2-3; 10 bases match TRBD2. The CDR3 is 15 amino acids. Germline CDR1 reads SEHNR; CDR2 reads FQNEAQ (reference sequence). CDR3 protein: CASSQGLAVTDTQYF. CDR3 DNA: TGCGCCAGCAGCCAAGGACTAGCGGTCACAGATACGCAGTATTTT.

The CDR3 nucleotides are TGTGCCAGCAGCTTGGTTCTAGCGGGGGCGGAGACCCAGTACTTC. Encoded protein: CASSLVLAGAETQYF. The V call is TRBV5-4, the J call TRBJ2-5; the match to TRBD2 covers 10 bases. Germline CDR1 SGHNT, CDR2 YYREEE (reference sequence). V was pared by 0 bases and J by 5 bases, with 4 bases of the junction left unmatched. There are 15 residues in the CDR3. Filled out from reference TRBV5-4 and TRBJ2-5, the complete variable domain reads ETGVTQSPTHLIKTRGQQVTLRCSSQSGHNTVSWYQQALGQGPQFIFQYYREEENGRGNFPPRFSGLQFPNYSSELNVNALELDDSALYLCASSLVLAGAETQYFGPGTRLLVL.

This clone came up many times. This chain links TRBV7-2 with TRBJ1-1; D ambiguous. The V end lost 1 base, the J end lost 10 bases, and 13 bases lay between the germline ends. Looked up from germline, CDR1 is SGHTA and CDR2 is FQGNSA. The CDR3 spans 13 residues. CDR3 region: CASSLDVDLGAFF. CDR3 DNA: TGTGCCAGCAGCTTAGATGTCGACTTAGGAGCTTTCTTT.

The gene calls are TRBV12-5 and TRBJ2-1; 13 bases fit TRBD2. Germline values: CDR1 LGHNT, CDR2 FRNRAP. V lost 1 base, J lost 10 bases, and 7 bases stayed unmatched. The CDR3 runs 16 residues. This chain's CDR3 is CASGLGGLAGEEEQFF. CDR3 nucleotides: TGTGCTAGTGGTTTGGGTGGACTAGCGGGAGAGGAGGAGCAGTTCTTC.

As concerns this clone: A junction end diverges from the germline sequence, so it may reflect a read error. CDR3 amino acids: CASSLPDRATYLF. As DNA, the CDR3 is TGTGCCAGCTCACTTCCGGACAGGGCGACTTATCTCTTC. This rearrangement joins TRBV18 to TRBJ2-1, with TRBD1 matching 8 bases. The length of the CDR3 is 13 residues. The germline CDR1 and CDR2 sequences are KGHSH and LQKENI.

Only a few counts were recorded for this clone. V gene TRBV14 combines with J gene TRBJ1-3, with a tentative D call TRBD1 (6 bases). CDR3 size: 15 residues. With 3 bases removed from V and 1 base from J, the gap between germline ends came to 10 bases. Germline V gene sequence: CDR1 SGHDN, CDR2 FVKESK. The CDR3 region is CASSHPGHSGNTIYF. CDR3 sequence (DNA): TGTGCCAGCAGCCACCCGGGACATTCTGGAAACACCATATATTTT.

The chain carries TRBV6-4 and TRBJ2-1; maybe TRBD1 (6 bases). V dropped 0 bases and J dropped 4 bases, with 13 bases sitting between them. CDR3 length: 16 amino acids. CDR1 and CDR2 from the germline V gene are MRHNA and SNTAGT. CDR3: CASSDSGAPPYNEQFF. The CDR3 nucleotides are TGTGCCAGCAGTGACTCGGGGGCGCCTCCTTACAATGAGCAGTTCTTC.

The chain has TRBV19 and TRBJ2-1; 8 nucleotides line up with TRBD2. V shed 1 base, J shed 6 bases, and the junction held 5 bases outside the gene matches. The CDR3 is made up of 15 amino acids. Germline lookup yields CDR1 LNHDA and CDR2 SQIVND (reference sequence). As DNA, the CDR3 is TGTGCCAGTAGTATAGGTACTAGCGGACTCAATGAGCAGTTCTTC. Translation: CASSIGTSGLNEQFF.

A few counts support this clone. The DNA of the CDR3 is TGTGCCAGCAGCCTCTCGAGATACGCTGAAGCTTTCTTT. As protein: CASSLSRYAEAFF. The rearrangement links TRBV5-6 to TRBJ1-1; no clear D gene. V was trimmed by 4 bases and J by 6 bases, leaving 13 bases between them. The CDR3 contains 13 residues. CDR1 and CDR2 from the germline V gene are SGHDT and YYEEEE.

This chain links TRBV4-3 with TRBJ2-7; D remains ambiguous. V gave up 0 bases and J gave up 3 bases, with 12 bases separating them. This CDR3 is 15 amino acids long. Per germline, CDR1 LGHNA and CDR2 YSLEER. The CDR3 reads CASSQDLADNYEQYF. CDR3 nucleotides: TGCGCCAGCAGCCAAGATTTGGCAGACAACTACGAGCAGTACTTC.

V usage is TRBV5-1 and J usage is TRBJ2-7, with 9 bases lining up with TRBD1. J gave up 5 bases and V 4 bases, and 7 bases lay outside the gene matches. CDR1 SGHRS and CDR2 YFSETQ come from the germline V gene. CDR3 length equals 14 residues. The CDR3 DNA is TGCGCCAGCAGCCCGGGGACAGGGTTGCACGAGCAGTACTTC. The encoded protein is CASSPGTGLHEQYF.

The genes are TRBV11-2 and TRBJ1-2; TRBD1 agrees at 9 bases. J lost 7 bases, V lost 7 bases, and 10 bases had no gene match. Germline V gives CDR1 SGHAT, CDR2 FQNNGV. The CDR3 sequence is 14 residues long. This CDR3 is CASTATGGLAGYTF. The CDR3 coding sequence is TGTGCCAGCACCGCGACAGGGGGTTTGGCTGGCTACACCTTC.

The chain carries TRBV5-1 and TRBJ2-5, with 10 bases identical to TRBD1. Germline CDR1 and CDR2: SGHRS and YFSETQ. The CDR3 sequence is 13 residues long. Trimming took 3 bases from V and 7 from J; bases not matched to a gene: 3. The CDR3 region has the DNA TGCGCCAGCAGCTGGGACAGGGGAGGGACCCAGTACTTC. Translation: CASSWDRGGTQYF.